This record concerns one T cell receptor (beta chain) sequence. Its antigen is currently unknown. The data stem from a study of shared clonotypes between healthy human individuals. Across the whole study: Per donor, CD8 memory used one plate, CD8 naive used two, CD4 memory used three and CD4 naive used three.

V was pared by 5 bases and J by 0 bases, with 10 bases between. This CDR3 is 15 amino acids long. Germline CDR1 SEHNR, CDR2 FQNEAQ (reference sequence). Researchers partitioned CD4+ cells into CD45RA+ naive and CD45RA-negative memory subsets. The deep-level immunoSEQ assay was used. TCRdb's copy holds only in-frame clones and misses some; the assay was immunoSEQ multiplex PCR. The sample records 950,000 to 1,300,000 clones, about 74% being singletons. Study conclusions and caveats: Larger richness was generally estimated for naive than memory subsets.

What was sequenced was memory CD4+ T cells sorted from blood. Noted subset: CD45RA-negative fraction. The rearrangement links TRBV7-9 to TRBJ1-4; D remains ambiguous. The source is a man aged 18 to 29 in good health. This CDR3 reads CASSQRLATNEKLFF. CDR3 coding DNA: TGTGCCAGCAGCCAAAGACTTGCAACTAATGAAAAACTGTTTTTT.